The present TCR beta chain was sequenced within a study of shared clonotypes between healthy human individuals (TCRdb year 2020). General notes on the study: The cohort included three men and a couple of women between 18 and 49 years of age. Per donor, three plates each were used for CD4 naive and CD4 memory, two for CD8 naive, and one for CD8 memory. The study deeply sequenced blood TCR repertoires of five healthy adults to estimate repertoire size and the extent of clonotype sharing between individuals. To increase sequencing depth and limit assay-specific biases, different laboratories used diverse techniques to prepare libraries and sequence TCR repertoires. Leukapheresis yielded between about 0.9 and 9.5 billion PBMCs per donor. Broad study findings and their caveats: Rarefaction of sorted-subset datasets indicated incomplete sequencing despite the large sequencing depth. Pairwise subsampling indicated that sequencing depth was expected to affect the degree of clonotype sharing among donors. Compared with non-shared clonotypes, the clonotypes found in all four sorted-subset donors had higher generation probabilities. The small number of donors limited the genetic and exposure-history diversity represented. Across a handful of donors, roughly 5.4% of naive CD4, 3% to 4% of naive CD8, 2% to 2.5% of memory CD4, and around 0.4% of memory CD8 clonotypes were shared. Sampling was restricted to blood, and TCR repertoires in tissue are likely to differ from TCR repertoires in blood. Estimated clonotype richness was generally larger for naive than for memory subsets.

The junction carries 7 bases between V and J, which are trimmed by 3 bases and 2 bases respectively. The CDR1 and CDR2 encoded by the germline V gene (reference sequence) are LNHDA and SQIVND. The cysteine opens and the phenylalanine closes a CDR3 of 14 amino acids. The DNA shown is the 42-base CDR3, in frame from base 1. To note about this clone: The clone's antigen remains unknown. No clone much larger than this one lies a single base away; base qualities are absent. This sample also contains other DNA sequences that code for the same CDR3.

Using the deep immunoSEQ assay, TCR CDR3 regions were amplified from genomic DNA by multiplex PCR. Extracted genomic DNA from each cell subset was spread evenly across all wells of several immunoSEQ 96-well plates, with each plate serving as a replicate. For sorted subsets, about 220 ng of genomic DNA, equivalent to 30,000 or so T cell genomes, went into each replicate PCR. The purified libraries were quantified using a Qubit 3.0 fluorometer, sized with a Bioanalyzer 2100, and then quantified again using the KAPA Library Quantification kit. Every immunoSEQ 96-well plate was sequenced on a dedicated single-read 150-cycle Illumina NextSeq 550 flow cell. In the paper's pipeline: Because the immunoSEQ output held only junctional sequences and lacked quality scores, the filtering could not match the filtering applied to full-length reads. Sequences were annotated with PyIR, a Python wrapper for IgBLAST v1.9, using IMGT germline references to assign V/J genes and CDR3. Reads were removed for weak V/J assignments (E-value above 1e-6), missing CDR3, stop codons, out-of-frame junctions, or ambiguous translated residues. V3J clonotypes were defined as sequences sharing the same inferred V gene, J gene, and CDR3 amino acid sequence. The percentage overlap between two repertoires was calculated by dividing the number of shared unique clonotypes by the size of the smaller repertoire. Richness of each repertoire was evaluated using RTK rarefaction, the Chao1 estimator, and Recon v2.1 estimates of unobserved clonotypes. Generation probabilities were computed with OLGA for all TCRbeta clonotypes obtained by the gDNA method from several donors. TCRdb stores this immuneACCESS table with in-frame sequences only. Part of the clones is absent; in the studies checked, under half of the shortfall reflects unresolved V genes, and no reason is known for the rest. The V and J calls and clone size were taken over from that table, and D and trimming were inferred from the DNA. Within this sample are about 300,000 clones, with about 74% of them counted one time only. About a tenth of the sample lies in the top ten.

The donors were healthy, HIV-negative adults who had no recently reported acute infections or vaccinations. All donors were Caucasian adults living in Nashville, Tennessee, USA. CD4+ T cells were enriched by magnetic negative selection; naive cells were then positively selected on CD45RA, and the negative fraction formed the memory subset. Blood was obtained by leukapheresis, after which PBMCs were separated by Ficoll-Histopaque density gradient centrifugation and cryopreserved in liquid nitrogen vapor phase. Analytical flow cytometry was used to check the purity and quantity of each magnetically sorted T cell population. Genomic DNA was isolated from every sorted fraction and measured by UV absorbance on a Nanodrop 2000c.

The specimen was memory CD4+ T cells sorted from blood. In light of the paper, this sample's cell subset or site label describes: CD45RA-negative fraction. The receptor was derived from a man aged 25 to 40 in good health. The chain links TRBV19 with TRBJ2-2; confidence is insufficient to name the D gene. The CDR3: CASSILGNTGELFF. The nucleotide sequence reads TGTGCCAGTAGTATCCTAGGTAACACCGGGGAGCTGTTTTTT.